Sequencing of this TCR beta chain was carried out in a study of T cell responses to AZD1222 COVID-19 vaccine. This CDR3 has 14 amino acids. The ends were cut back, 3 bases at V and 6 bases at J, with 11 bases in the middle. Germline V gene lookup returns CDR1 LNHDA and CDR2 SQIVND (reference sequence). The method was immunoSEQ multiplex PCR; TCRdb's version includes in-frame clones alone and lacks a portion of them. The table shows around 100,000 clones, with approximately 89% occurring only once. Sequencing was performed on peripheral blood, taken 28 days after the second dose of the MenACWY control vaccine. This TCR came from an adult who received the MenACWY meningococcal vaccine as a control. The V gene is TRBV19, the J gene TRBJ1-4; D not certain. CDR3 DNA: TGTGCCAGTAGTATTAGGCGGACGGATGAAAAACTGTTTTTT. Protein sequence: CASSIRRTDEKLFF.